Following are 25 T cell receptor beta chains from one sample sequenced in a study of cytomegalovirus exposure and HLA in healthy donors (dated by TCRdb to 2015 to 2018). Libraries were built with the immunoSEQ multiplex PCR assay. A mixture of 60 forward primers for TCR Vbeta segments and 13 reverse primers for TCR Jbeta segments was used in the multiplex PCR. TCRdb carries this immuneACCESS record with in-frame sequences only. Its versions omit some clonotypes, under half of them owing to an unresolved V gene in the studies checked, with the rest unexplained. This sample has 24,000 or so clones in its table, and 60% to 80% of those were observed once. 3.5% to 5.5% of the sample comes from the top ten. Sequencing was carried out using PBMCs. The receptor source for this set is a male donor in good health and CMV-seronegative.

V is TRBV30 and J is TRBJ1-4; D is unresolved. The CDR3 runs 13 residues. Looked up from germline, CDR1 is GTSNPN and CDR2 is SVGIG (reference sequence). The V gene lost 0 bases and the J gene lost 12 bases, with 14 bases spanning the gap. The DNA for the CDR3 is TGTGCCTGGAGTGTACTAGCCGAAACCCAACTGTTTTTT. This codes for CAWSVLAETQLFF.

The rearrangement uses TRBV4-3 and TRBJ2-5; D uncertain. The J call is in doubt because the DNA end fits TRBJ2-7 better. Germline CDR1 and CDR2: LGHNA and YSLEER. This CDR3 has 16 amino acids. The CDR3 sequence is CASSQDRSRKNYEQYF. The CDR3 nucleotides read TGCGCCAGCAGCCAAGATCGGTCTAGAAAAAACTACGAGCAGTACTTC.

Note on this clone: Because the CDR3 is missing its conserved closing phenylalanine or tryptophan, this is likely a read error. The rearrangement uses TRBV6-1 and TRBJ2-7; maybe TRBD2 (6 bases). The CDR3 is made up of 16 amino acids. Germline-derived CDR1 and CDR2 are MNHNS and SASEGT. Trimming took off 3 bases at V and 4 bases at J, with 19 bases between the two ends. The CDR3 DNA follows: TGTGCCAGCAGTGAGAGTGCGGGGCAGGGAGGTTACGAGCAGTACTCC. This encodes CASSESAGQGGYEQYS.

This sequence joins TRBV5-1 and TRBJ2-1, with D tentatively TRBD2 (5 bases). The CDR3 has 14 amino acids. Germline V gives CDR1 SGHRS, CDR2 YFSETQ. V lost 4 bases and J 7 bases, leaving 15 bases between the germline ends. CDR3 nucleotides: TGCGCCAGCAGCCCCGGGGAAATACCGAATGAGCAGTTCTTC. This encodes CASSPGEIPNEQFF.

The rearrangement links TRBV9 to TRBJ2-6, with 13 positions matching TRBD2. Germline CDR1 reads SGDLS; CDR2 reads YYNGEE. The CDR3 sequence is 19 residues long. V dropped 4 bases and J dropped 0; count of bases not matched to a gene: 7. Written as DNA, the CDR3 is TGTGCCAGCAGCCTGTCCAGGACTAGCGGGAGCTCTGGGGCCAACGTCCTGACTTTC. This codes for CASSLSRTSGSSGANVLTF.

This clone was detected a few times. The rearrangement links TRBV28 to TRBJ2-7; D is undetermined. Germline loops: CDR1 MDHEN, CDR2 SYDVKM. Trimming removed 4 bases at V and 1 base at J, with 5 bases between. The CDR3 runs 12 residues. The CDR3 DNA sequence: TGTGCCAGCAGTTATCGTTCCTACGAGCAGTACTTC. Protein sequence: CASSYRSYEQYF.

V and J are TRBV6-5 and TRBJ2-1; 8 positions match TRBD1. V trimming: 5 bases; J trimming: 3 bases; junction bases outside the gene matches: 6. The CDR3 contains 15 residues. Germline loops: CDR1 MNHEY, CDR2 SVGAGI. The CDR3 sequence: CASSPWTGLYNEQFF. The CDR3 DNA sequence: TGTGCCAGCAGTCCTTGGACAGGGCTCTACAATGAGCAGTTCTTC.

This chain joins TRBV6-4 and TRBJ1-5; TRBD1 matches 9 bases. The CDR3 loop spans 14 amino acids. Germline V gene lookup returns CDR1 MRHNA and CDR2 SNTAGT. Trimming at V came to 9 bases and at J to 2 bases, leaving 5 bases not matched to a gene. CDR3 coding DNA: TGTGCCAGAACCAGACAGGGGGGCAATCAGCCCCAGCATTTT. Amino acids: CARTRQGGNQPQHF.

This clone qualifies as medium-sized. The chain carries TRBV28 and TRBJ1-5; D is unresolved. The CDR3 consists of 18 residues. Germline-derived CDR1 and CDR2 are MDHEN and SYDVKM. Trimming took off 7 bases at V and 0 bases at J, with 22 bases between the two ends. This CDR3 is CASTPRGWFLYSNQPQHF. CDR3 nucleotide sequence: TGTGCCAGCACCCCTCGAGGATGGTTCTTATATAGCAATCAGCCCCAGCATTTT.

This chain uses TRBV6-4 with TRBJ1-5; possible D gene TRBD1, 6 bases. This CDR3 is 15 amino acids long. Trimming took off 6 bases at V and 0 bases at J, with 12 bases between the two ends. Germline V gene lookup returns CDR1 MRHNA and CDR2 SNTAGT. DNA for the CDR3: TGTGCCAGCAGGAGAGGGACATTTAGCAATCAGCCCCAGCATTTT. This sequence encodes CASRRGTFSNQPQHF.

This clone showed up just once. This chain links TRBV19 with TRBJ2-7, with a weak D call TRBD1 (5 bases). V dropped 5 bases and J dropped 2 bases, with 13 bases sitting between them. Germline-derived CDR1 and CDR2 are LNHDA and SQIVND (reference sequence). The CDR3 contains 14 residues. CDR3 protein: CASSQQVLAYEQYF. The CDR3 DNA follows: TGTGCCAGTAGTCAACAGGTTCTCGCCTACGAGCAGTACTTC.

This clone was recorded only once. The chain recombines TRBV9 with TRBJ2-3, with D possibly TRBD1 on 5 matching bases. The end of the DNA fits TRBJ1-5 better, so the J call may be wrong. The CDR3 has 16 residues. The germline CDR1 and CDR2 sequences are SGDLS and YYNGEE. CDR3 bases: TGTGCCAGCAGCCTTATAGCGGGGGGGACCACAGATACGCAGCATTTT. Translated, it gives CASSLIAGGTTDTQHF.

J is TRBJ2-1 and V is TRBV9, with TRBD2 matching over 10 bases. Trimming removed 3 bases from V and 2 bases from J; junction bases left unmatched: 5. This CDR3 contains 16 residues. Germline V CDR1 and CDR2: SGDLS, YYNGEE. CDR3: CASSGSSGSTYNEQFF. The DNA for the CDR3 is TGTGCCAGCAGCGGTTCTAGCGGGAGTACCTACAATGAGCAGTTCTTC.

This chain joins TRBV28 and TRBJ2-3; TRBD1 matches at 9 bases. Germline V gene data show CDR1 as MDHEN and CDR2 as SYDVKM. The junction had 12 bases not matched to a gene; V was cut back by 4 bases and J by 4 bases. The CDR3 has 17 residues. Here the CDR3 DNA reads TGTGCCAGCAGTTGGGGACCGGGACAGGGTGAGGCAGATACGCAGTATTTT. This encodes CASSWGPGQGEADTQYF.

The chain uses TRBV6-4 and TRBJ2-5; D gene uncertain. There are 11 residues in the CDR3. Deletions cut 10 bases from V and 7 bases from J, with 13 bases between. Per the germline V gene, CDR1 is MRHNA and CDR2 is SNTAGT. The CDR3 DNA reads TGTGCCAACAGACGTAACGGGACCCAGTACTTC. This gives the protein CANRRNGTQYF.

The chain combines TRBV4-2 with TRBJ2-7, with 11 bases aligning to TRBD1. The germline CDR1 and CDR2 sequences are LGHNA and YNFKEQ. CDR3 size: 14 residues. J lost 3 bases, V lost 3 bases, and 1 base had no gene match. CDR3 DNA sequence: TGTGCCAGCAGCCAGGGACAGGGGGTCTACGAGCAGTACTTC. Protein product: CASSQGQGVYEQYF.

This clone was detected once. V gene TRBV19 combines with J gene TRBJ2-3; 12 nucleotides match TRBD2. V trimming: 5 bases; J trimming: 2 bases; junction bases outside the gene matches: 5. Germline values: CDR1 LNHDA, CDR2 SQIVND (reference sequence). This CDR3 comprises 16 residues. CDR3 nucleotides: TGTGCCAGTAGTCTGAGGACTAGCGGGGCCACAGATACGCAGTATTTT. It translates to CASSLRTSGATDTQYF. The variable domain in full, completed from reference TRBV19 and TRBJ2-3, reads DGGITQSPKYLFRKEGQNVTLSCEQNLNHDAMYWYRQDPGQGLRLIYYSQIVNDFQKGDIAEGYSVSREKKESFPLTVTSAQKNPTAFYLCASSLRTSGATDTQYFGPGTRLTVL.

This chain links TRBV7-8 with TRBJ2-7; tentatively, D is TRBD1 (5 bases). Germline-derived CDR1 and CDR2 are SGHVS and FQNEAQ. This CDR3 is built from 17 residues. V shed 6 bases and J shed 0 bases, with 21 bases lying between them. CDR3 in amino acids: CASSSRDSPIISYEQYF. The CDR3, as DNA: TGTGCCAGCAGTTCTAGAGACAGTCCTATTATCTCCTACGAGCAGTACTTC.

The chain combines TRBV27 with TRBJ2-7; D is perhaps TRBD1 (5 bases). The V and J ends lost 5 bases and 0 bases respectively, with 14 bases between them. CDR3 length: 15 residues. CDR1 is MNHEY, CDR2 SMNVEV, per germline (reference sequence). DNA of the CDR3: TGTGCCAGCAGTCAGGGCTGGGGAAGCTCCTACGAGCAGTACTTC. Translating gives CASSQGWGSSYEQYF.

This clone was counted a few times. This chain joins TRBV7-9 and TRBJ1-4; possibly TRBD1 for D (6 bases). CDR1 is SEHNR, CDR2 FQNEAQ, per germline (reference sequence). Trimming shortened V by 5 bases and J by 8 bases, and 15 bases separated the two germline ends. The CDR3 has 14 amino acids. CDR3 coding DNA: TGTGCCAGCAGCCCGGACAGCAGCTACGAAAAACTGTTTTTT. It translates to CASSPDSSYEKLFF.

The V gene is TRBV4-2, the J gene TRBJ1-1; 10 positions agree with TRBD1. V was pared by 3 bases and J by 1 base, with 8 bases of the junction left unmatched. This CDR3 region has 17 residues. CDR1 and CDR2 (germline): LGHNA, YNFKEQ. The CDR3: CASSHRDRGSQNTEAFF. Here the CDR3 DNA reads TGTGCCAGCAGCCATCGGGACAGGGGATCCCAGAACACTGAAGCTTTCTTT.

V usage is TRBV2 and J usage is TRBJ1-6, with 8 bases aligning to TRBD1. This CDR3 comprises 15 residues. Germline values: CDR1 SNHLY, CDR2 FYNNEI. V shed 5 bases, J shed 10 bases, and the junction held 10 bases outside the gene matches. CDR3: CASSLTGGNGSPLHF. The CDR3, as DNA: TGTGCCAGCAGTCTAACAGGGGGTAATGGGTCACCCCTCCACTTT.

The CDR3 DNA reads TGTGCCAGCAGTGAATGGCTAGCGGGAGGCATAGATACGCAGTATTTT. Translation gives CASSEWLAGGIDTQYF. The genes are TRBV25-1 and TRBJ2-3; 11 bases are a match to TRBD2. The CDR3 sequence is 16 residues long. The trim removed 1 base at V and 5 bases at J, leaving 5 bases unmatched. The germline CDR1 and CDR2 sequences are MGHDK and SYGVNS.

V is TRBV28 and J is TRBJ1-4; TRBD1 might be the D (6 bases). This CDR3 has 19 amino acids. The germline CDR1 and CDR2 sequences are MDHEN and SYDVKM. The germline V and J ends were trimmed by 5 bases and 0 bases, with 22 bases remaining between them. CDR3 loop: CASSPPTWDTPATNEKLFF. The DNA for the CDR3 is TGTGCCAGCAGTCCCCCCACCTGGGACACCCCTGCAACTAATGAAAAACTGTTTTTT.

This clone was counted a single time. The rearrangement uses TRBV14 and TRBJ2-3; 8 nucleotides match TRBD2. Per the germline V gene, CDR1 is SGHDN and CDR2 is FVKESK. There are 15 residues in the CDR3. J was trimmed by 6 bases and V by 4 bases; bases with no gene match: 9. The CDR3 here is CASSLAGLSWDTQYF. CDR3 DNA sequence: TGTGCCAGCAGCCTAGCGGGGCTGAGTTGGGATACGCAGTATTTT.